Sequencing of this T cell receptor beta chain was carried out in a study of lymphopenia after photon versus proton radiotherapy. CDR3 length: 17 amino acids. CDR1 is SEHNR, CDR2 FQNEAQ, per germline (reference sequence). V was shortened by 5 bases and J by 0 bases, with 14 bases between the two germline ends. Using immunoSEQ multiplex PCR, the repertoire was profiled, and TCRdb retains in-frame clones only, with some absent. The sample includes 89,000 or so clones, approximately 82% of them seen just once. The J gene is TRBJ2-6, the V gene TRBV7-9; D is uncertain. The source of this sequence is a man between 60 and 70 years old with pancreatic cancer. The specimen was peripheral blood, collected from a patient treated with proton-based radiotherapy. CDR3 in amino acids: CASSPPFRISGANVLTF. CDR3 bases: TGTGCCAGCAGCCCGCCGTTTCGGATCTCTGGGGCCAACGTCCTGACTTTC.